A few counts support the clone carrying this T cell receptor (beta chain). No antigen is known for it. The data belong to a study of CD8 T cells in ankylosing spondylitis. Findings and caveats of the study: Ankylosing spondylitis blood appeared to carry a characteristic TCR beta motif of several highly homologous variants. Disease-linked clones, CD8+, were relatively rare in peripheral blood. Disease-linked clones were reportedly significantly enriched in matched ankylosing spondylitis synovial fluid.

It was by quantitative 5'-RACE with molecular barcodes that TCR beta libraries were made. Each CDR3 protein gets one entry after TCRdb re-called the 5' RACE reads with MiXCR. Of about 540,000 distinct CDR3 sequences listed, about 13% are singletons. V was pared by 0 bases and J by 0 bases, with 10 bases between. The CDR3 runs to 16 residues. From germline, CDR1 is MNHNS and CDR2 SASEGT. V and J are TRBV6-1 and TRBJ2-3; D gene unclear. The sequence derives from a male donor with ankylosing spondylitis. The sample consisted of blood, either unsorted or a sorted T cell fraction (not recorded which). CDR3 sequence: CASSEAIPPSTDTQYF. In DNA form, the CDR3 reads TGTGCCAGCAGTGAAGCGATCCCGCCTAGCACAGATACGCAGTATTTT.